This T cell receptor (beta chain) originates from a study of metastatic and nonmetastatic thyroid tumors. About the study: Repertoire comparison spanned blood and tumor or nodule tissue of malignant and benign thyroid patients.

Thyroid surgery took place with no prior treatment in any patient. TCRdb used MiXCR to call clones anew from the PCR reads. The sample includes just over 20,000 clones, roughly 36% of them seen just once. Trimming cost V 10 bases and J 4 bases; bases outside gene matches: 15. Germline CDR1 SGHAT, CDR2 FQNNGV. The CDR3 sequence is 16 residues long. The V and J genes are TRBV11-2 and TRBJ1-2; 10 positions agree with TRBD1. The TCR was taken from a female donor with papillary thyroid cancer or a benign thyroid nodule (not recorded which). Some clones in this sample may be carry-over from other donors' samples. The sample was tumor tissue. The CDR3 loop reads CANKTERGQGSYGYTF. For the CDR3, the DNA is TGTGCCAACAAAACAGAGAGGGGACAGGGGAGCTATGGCTACACCTTC.